This T cell receptor (beta chain) was obtained from a study of blood T cell repertoires in COVID-19 (dated by TCRdb to about 2020). Some background on the complete study: Samples from collaborators originated in the United States, Italy and Spain and spanned both the acute and convalescent phases of COVID-19. The prospective study material was composed of cDNA or gDNA derived from T cells, B-cell-depleted T cells, or PBMCs. Where available, HLA class I and class II types were taken from metadata supplied by the sample provider and were not determined by assay-based typing. The sample metadata nearly always contained a de-identified subject ID, COVID-19 status, age in years and sex. Subjects who had been exposed to COVID-19, were actively infected with it, or had recovered from it provided the deeply sampled blood TCRbeta repertoires that made up the dataset. The samples were drawn from the first 160 participants of the ongoing ImmuneRACE study and from some 1,300 subjects provided by 6 global collaborators. The repertoires were made available in a free public database intended to serve as a resource for research on the immune response to SARS-CoV-2. Findings and caveats that apply to the study as a whole: How much clinical and demographic metadata was included differed by source and by participant, and the metadata was provided uncurated.

Clipping removes 4 bases from V and 6 bases from J, with 4 as the unmatched junction base count. The germline V gene gives CDR1 as SGHRS and CDR2 as YFSETQ. The CDR3 covers 15 residues, taking in both the cysteine and the phenylalanine. Only CDR3 DNA is held: 45 bases, read in frame from base 1. TCRbeta CDR3 regions were amplified from genomic DNA by means of the immunoSEQ Assay, a bias-controlled multiplex PCR. The original methods were these. Within the assay, amplification of reference gene primers was used to estimate how many nucleated cells each sample contained. Sequence reads were collapsed and filtered to measure the absolute abundance of every unique TCRbeta CDR3 rearrangement. Productive Simpson clonality was computed per sample as the square root of Simpson's diversity index over productive rearrangements. TCRdb stores this immuneACCESS table with in-frame sequences only. Part of the clones is absent; in the studies checked, under half of the shortfall reflects unresolved V genes, and no reason is known for the rest. Clone size and the V and J calls come from that table; the DNA yielded D and trimming. The sample includes 320,000 or so clones, with about 88% observed a single time. In total, the top ten clones hold approximately 0.99% of the sample.

Notes on this clone: It has no known antigen specificity. It has no much larger one-base neighbor in the sample; base qualities were not kept.

In the prospective study, participants were about 18 to 95 years old, resided in fewer than 25 geographic areas of the United States, and were enrolled through a virtual design. In the prospective study, cohorts were assigned on the basis of participant-reported clinical history obtained from a screening survey and a study questionnaire. For ImmuneRACE Cohort 3, a participant was defined as recovered based on two consecutive negative NP/OP PCR tests, clearance by a healthcare professional, or resolution of symptoms. Each participant in the prospective study had whole blood, serum and a nasopharyngeal or oropharyngeal swab collected by mobile phlebotomists. Additional blood draws and questionnaires over an approximately 2-month period could optionally be provided by prospective study participants. Before DNA extraction, prospective study blood samples were shipped either frozen or at room temperature.

The sequencing sample was made of PBMCs or T cells enriched from blood (not recorded which). The rearrangement combines TRBV5-1 with TRBJ1-6, with 10 bases in between that match TRBD1. The TCR originated in a woman in her twenties or thirties who had recovered from COVID-19. In nucleotide form, the sequence is TGCGCCAGCAGCCCATGGACAGGGGGTAATTCACCCCTCCACTTT. Its amino acids are CASSPWTGGNSPLHF.